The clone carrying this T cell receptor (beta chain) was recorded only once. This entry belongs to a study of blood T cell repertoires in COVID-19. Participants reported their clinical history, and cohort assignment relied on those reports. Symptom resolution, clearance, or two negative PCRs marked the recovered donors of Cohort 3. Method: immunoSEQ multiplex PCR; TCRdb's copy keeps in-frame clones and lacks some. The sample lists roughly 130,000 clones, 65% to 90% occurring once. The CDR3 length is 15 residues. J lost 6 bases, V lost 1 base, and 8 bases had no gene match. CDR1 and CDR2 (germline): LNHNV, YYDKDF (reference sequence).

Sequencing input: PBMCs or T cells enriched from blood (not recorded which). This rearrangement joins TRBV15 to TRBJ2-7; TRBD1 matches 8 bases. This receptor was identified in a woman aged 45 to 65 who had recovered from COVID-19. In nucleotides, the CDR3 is TGTGCCACCAGCAGAGCAGGCAGGGGGCTGGGCGAGCAGTACTTC. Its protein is CATSRAGRGLGEQYF.